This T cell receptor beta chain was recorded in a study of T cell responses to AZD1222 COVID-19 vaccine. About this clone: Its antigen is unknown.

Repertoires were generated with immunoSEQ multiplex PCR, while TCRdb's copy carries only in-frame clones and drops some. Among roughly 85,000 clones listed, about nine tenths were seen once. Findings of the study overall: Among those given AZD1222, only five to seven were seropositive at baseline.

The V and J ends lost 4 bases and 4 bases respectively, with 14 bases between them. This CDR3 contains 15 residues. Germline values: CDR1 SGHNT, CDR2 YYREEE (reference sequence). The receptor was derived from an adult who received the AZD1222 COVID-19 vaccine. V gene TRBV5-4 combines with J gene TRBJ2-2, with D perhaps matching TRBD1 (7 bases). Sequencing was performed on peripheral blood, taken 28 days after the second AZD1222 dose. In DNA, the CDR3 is TGTGCCAGCAGCCCCCCCCAGGGGGGCACCGGGGAGCTGTTTTTT. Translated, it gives CASSPPQGGTGELFF.